A single sample gave rise to the 23 T cell receptor beta chains below, sequenced in a study of T cell responses to AZD1222 COVID-19 vaccine. TCRdb's copy holds only in-frame clones and misses some; the assay was immunoSEQ multiplex PCR. The sample lists fewer than 150,000 clones; about 92% were seen once. The sample consisted of peripheral blood, taken 28 days after the second AZD1222 dose. The receptors were gathered from an adult who received the AZD1222 COVID-19 vaccine.

The rearrangement uses TRBV19 and TRBJ1-1; D is unclear. CDR3 length: 12 amino acids. From germline, CDR1 is LNHDA and CDR2 SQIVND (reference sequence). V dropped 1 base and J dropped 6 bases, with 6 bases sitting between them. CDR3 amino acids: CASSIGVAEAFF. The CDR3 nucleotides are TGTGCCAGTAGTATAGGGGTGGCTGAAGCTTTCTTT.

CDR3: CASSELRGGGNTIYF. Written as DNA, the CDR3 is TGTGCCAGCAGCGAGCTTAGGGGCGGAGGAAACACCATATATTTT. The chain joins TRBV2 to TRBJ1-3, with D possibly matching TRBD1 (5 bases). Germline V gene sequence: CDR1 SNHLY, CDR2 FYNNEI. The CDR3 contains 15 residues. V lost 6 bases, J lost 4 bases, and 16 bases lay in between. Variable domain in full (rest from reference TRBV2 and TRBJ1-3): EPEVTQTPSHQVTQMGQEVILRCVPISNHLYFYWYRQILGQKVEFLVSFYNNEISEKSEIFDDQFSVERPDGSNFTLKIRSTKLEDSAMYFCASSELRGGGNTIYFGEGSWLTVV.

Only a few counts were recorded for this clone. V is TRBV2 and J is TRBJ2-7; D might be TRBD2 (5 bases). Germline loops: CDR1 SNHLY, CDR2 FYNNEI. V dropped 1 base and J dropped 2 bases, with 9 bases sitting between them. The CDR3 is made up of 14 amino acids. DNA of the CDR3: TGTGCCAGCAGTGAAGTGGGAGCCACCTACGAGCAGTACTTC. Residues: CASSEVGATYEQYF.

This chain joins TRBV3-1 (or the pseudogene TRBV3-2) and TRBJ2-1; TRBD2 matches at 10 bases. Germline assignment: CDR1 LGHDT and CDR2 YNNKEL (reference sequence). The CDR3 is 14 residues long. The ends lost 4 bases at V and 5 bases at J; junction bases unmatched: 2. The CDR3 nucleotides are TGTGCCAGCAGCCCAGGACTAGCGGACAATGAGCAGTTCTTC. Amino acids: CASSPGLADNEQFF.

This chain connects TRBV12-3 or TRBV12-4 to TRBJ2-7; D not certain. This CDR3 is built from 12 residues. The V end was cut by 5 bases, the J end by 0 bases, with 5 bases between. In nucleotides, the CDR3 is TGTGCCAGCAGTCGTCTCTCCTACGAGCAGTACTTC. This encodes CASSRLSYEQYF.

V and J are TRBV12-3 or TRBV12-4 and TRBJ2-1; no definite D call. The CDR3 is 13 residues long. Trimming stripped 2 bases from V and 8 bases from J, with 10 bases between. Written as DNA, the CDR3 is TGTGCCAGCAGTTTATCGCAATTCGATGAGCAGTTCTTC. It codes for CASSLSQFDEQFF.

The chain carries TRBV3-1 (or the pseudogene TRBV3-2) and TRBJ2-5; 7 positions agree with TRBD2. Germline V CDR1 and CDR2: LGHDT, YNNKEL (reference sequence). V lost 2 bases and J lost 4; bases outside the gene matches: 4. The CDR3 covers 14 residues. CDR3 coding DNA: TGTGCCAGCAGCCAACCGGGGGGTTTAGAGACCCAGTACTTC. Residues: CASSQPGGLETQYF.

The genes are TRBV30 and TRBJ2-5; D tentatively reads TRBD1 or TRBD2 (5 bases each). CDR1 is GTSNPN, CDR2 SVGIG, per germline (reference sequence). The germline V and J ends were trimmed by 1 base and 5 bases, with 14 bases remaining between them. The CDR3 length is 14 residues. This CDR3 reads CAWSASVRDETQYF. For the CDR3, the DNA is TGTGCCTGGAGTGCCTCGGTTAGGGACGAGACCCAGTACTTC.

CDR3 protein: CASSQGARDTQYF. DNA of the CDR3: TGCGCCAGCAGCCAAGGGGCCCGAGATACGCAGTATTTT. J is TRBJ2-3 and V is TRBV4-1; D remains unclear. Germline V gives CDR1 MGHRA, CDR2 YSYEKL. This CDR3 comprises 13 residues. V was shortened by 1 base and J by 5 bases, with 7 bases between the two germline ends.

The chain recombines TRBV5-1 with TRBJ1-4, with a possible D match to TRBD1 (6 bases). The CDR3 extends over 19 amino acids. From germline, CDR1 is SGHRS and CDR2 YFSETQ. V lost 4 bases, J lost 6 bases, and 28 bases lay in between. The CDR3 protein is CASSDPKGDTGSAHEKLFF. The CDR3 nucleotides are TGCGCCAGCAGCGACCCAAAAGGGGATACAGGGTCCGCGCATGAAAAACTGTTTTTT.

In this sample, this clone turned up once. The chain is built from TRBV20-1 and TRBJ2-3; D remains ambiguous. V was cut by 2 bases and J by 4 bases, with 4 bases left in between. CDR1 DFQATT and CDR2 SNEGSKA come from the germline V gene (reference sequence). This CDR3 comprises 11 residues. CDR3 DNA sequence: TGCAGTGCTAGAATGGCAGATACGCAGTATTTT. This translates into CSARMADTQYF.

The rearrangement links TRBV7-6 to TRBJ1-5; D is possibly TRBD1 (5 bases). V dropped 3 bases and J dropped 5 bases, with 20 bases sitting between them. The CDR3 sequence is 17 residues long. The germline CDR1 and CDR2 sequences are SGHVS and FNYEAQ. As DNA, the CDR3 is TGTGCCAGCAGCTTGGCCCCCAGGGTGAGCCGTGATCAGCCCCAGCATTTT. Amino acids: CASSLAPRVSRDQPQHF. Full variable domain (remainder filled in from reference TRBV7-6 and TRBJ1-5): GAGVSQSPRYKVTKRGQDVALRCDPISGHVSLYWYRQALGQGPEFLTYFNYEAQQDKSGLPNDRFSAERPEGSISTLTIQRTEQRDSAMYRCASSLAPRVSRDQPQHFGDGTRLSIL.

This sequence joins TRBV19 and TRBJ1-2, with D perhaps matching TRBD1 (5 bases). Germline CDR1 and CDR2: LNHDA and SQIVND (reference sequence). Trimming shortened V by 0 bases and J by 5 bases, and 16 bases separated the two germline ends. The CDR3 is 16 amino acids. The CDR3, as DNA: TGTGCCAGTAGTATAGATCGGGGGGACCTCTGGTATGGCTACACCTTC. Translating it yields CASSIDRGDLWYGYTF.

The chain joins TRBV7-8 to TRBJ1-5, with TRBD1 as a possible D gene (6 bases). The V end was cut by 5 bases, the J end by 3 bases, with 17 bases between. This CDR3 contains 16 residues. Germline assignment: CDR1 SGHVS and CDR2 FQNEAQ. Here the CDR3 DNA reads TGTGCCAGCAGCCCCGCGAACCGGGACAACAATCAGCCCCAGCATTTT. Translating gives CASSPANRDNNQPQHF.

The genes are TRBV4-2 and TRBJ1-1; D is perhaps TRBD1 (5 bases). V was clipped by 2 bases and J by 1 base, with 11 bases between them. Looked up from germline, CDR1 is LGHNA and CDR2 is YNFKEQ. CDR3 length: 15 residues. This chain's CDR3 is CASSQPGRQNTEAFF. CDR3 nucleotides: TGTGCCAGCAGCCAACCGGGACGCCAGAACACTGAAGCTTTCTTT.

The chain couples TRBV4-1 to TRBJ1-2; no clear D. Trimming removed 0 bases at V and 4 bases at J, with 12 bases between. This CDR3 is built from 15 residues. Germline V gene sequence: CDR1 MGHRA, CDR2 YSYEKL. The CDR3 sequence is CASSQDNPRPYGYTF. In DNA form, the CDR3 reads TGCGCCAGCAGCCAAGATAACCCCAGGCCCTATGGCTACACCTTC.

The chain combines TRBV3-1 (or the pseudogene TRBV3-2) with TRBJ2-5, with D hard to call. The CDR3 sequence is 14 residues long. Deletions cut 3 bases from V and 0 bases from J, with 8 bases between. Per germline, CDR1 LGHDT and CDR2 YNNKEL (reference sequence). The CDR3 spells CASSQARDQETQYF. The CDR3 DNA follows: TGTGCCAGCAGCCAGGCACGGGACCAAGAGACCCAGTACTTC.

The rearrangement uses TRBV20-1 and TRBJ2-7; D gene unclear. Germline V gene data show CDR1 as DFQATT and CDR2 as SNEGSKA (reference sequence). V was shortened by 3 bases and J by 5 bases, with 8 bases between the two germline ends. The CDR3 length is 11 residues. DNA of the CDR3: TGCAGTGCTAGTTCTGGGAACGAGCAGTACTTC. Protein: CSASSGNEQYF.

V usage is TRBV18 and J usage is TRBJ2-1; a possible D gene is TRBD1 (6 bases). Trimming pared 5 bases from V and 12 bases from J, leaving 23 bases between. Germline CDR1 KGHSH, CDR2 LQKENI. The CDR3 loop spans 15 amino acids. Here the CDR3 reads CASSTSGDRGGRQFF. The CDR3 DNA is TGTGCCAGCTCAACCTCAGGGGATCGTGGGGGAAGGCAGTTCTTC.

V is TRBV9 and J is TRBJ2-1; TRBD2 aligns across 11 bases. The germline V gene has CDR1 SGDLS and CDR2 YYNGEE. V gave up 4 bases and J gave up 6 bases; unmatched junction bases: 9. The CDR3 is made up of 16 amino acids. The CDR3 spells CASSPQLAGVFNEQFF. The CDR3 nucleotides are TGTGCCAGCAGCCCCCAACTAGCGGGAGTATTCAATGAGCAGTTCTTC.

The V and J genes are TRBV2 and TRBJ2-2, with D perhaps matching TRBD1 (5 bases). CDR1 and CDR2 from the germline V gene are SNHLY and FYNNEI. CDR3 length: 14 residues. Trimming shortened V by 1 base and J by 3 bases, and 6 bases separated the two germline ends. The chain's CDR3 is CASSEVGHTGELFF. CDR3 bases: TGTGCCAGCAGTGAAGTGGGGCACACCGGGGAGCTGTTTTTT.

J is TRBJ1-1 and V is TRBV9, with D perhaps matching TRBD1 (6 bases). CDR3 size: 13 residues. Germline V gene lookup returns CDR1 SGDLS and CDR2 YYNGEE. Trimming took off 7 bases at V and 2 bases at J, with 12 bases between the two ends. The CDR3 nucleotides are TGTGCCAGCGGCCGGGGACACAACACTGAAGCTTTCTTT. Its translation is CASGRGHNTEAFF.

The V and J genes are TRBV3-1 (or the pseudogene TRBV3-2) and TRBJ2-2; tentative D call: TRBD2 (6 bases). V was trimmed by 3 bases and J by 6 bases, leaving 14 bases between them. The germline CDR1 and CDR2 sequences are LGHDT and YNNKEL (reference sequence). This CDR3 is built from 15 residues. The CDR3, as DNA: TGTGCCAGCAGCCAGGGGAGCGGAGGGGCCGGGGAGCTGTTTTTT. It translates to CASSQGSGGAGELFF.